This T cell receptor beta chain comes out of a study of T cell repertoires in aging, cancer and after chemotherapy. Study-wide background: Paired samples before and after chemotherapy came from chronic lymphocytic leukemia patients on fludarabine- or bendamustine-based regimens. General study results and limits: In hematological cancer patients, infiltrated lymphoid organs may have impaired thymic emigration or peripheral T cell expansion. Compared with age-matched healthy donors, untreated hematological or solid cancer patients showed higher blood TCR clonality. Rebound thymic output was suggested by rising median generation probability during chemotherapy in each cancer cohort.

A mixed TRB-A/B primer pool amplified rearranged TRB by multiplex touch-down PCR. TCRdb recomputed calls from the multiplex PCR reads with MiXCR, one row per CDR3 protein. This sample carries around 1,500 distinct CDR3 sequences, under 35% of them seen once, and the ten largest clones take roughly 12%. Amplification of TCR beta used genomic DNA extracted from peripheral blood. This CDR3 is built from 15 residues. After removal of 0 bases from V and 1 base from J, the junction contained 0 bases not matched to a gene. Germline CDR1 is SGHKS and CDR2 is YYEKEE (reference sequence). Concerning this clonotype: Its target is not known.

Source material: blood. This receptor was identified in a human donor with a blood cancer. V and J are TRBV5-5 and TRBJ1-1, with 10 bases aligning to TRBD1. The CDR3 bases are TGTGCCAGCAGCTTGGGGGACAGGGGGAACACTGAAGCTTTCTTT. This encodes CASSLGDRGNTEAFF.